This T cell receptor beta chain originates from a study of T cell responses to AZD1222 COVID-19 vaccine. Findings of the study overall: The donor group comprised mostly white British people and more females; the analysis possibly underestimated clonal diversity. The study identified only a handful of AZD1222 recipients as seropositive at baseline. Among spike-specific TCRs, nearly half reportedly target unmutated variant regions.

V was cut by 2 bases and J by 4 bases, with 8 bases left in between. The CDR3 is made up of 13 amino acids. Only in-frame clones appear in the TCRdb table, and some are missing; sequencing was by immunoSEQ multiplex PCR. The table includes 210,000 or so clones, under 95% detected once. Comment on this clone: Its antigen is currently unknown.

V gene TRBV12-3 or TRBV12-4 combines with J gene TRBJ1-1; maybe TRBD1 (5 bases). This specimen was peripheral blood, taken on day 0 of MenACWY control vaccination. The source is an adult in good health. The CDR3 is CASSLRGTTEAFF. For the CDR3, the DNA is TGTGCCAGCAGTTTACGGGGGACCACTGAAGCTTTCTTT.